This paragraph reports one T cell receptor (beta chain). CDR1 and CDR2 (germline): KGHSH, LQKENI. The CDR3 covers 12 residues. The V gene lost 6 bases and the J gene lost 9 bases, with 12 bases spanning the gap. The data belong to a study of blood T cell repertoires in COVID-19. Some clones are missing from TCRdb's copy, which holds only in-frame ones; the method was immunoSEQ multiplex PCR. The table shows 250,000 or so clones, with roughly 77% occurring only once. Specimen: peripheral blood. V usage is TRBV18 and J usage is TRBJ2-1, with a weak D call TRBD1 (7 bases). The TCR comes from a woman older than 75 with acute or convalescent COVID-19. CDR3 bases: TGTGCCAGCTCCCAGGGGGGTCGTGAGCAGTTCTTC. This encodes CASSQGGREQFF.